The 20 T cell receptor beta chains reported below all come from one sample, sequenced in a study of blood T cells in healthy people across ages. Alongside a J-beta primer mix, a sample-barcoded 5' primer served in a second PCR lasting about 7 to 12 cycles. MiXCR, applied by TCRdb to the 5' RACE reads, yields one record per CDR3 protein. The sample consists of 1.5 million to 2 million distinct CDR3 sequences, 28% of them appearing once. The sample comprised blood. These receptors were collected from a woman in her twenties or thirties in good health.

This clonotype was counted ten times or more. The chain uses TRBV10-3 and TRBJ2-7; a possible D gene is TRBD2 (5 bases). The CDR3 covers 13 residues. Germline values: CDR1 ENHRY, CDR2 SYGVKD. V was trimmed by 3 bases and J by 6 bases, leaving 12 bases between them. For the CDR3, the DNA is TGTGCCATCAGTGAAACTAGTTCCGGCGAGCAGTACTTC. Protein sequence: CAISETSSGEQYF.

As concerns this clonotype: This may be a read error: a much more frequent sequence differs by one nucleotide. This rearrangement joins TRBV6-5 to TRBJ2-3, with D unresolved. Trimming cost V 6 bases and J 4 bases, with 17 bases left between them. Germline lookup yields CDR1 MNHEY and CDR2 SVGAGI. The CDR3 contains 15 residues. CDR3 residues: CASRRVDAGADTQYF. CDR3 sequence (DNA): TGTGCCAGCAGACGGGTCGACGCTGGGGCAGATACGCAGTATTTT.

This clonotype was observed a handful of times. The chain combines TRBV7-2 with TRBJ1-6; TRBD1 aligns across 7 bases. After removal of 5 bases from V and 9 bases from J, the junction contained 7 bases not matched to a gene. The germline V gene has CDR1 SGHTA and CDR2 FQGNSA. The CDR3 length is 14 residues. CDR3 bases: TGTGCCAGCAGCGCACGACAGGGTAGTTCACCCCTCCACTTT. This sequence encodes CASSARQGSSPLHF.

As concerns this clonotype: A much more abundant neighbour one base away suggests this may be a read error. The CDR3 region has the DNA TGTGCCAGCAGTTTAGAACTAGCGGGAACCCACAATGAGCAGTTCTTC. It encodes CASSLELAGTHNEQFF. V gene TRBV12-3 or TRBV12-4 combines with J gene TRBJ2-1; 10 nucleotides match TRBD2. Trimming at V came to 1 base and at J to 5 bases, leaving 5 bases not matched to a gene. The CDR3 consists of 16 residues.

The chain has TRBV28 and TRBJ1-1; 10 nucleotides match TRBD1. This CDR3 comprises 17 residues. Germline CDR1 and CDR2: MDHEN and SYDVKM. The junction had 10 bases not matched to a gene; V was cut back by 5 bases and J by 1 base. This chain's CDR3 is CASSLLTGGNENTEAFF. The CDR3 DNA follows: TGTGCCAGCAGTCTCCTGACAGGGGGCAACGAGAACACTGAAGCTTTCTTT.

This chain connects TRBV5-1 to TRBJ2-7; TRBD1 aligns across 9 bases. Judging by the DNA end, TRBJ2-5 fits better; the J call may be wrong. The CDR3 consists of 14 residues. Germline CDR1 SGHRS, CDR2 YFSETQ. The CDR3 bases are TGCGCCAGCAGCAAGGGGACAGGGACAGAGACCCAGTACTTC. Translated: CASSKGTGTETQYF.

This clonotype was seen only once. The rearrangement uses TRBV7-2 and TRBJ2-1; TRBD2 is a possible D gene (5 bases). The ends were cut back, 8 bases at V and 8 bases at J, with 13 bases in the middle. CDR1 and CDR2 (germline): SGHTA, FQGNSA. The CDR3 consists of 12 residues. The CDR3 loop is CASARDGDEQFF. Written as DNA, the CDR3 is TGTGCCAGCGCCCGAGACGGGGATGAGCAGTTCTTC.

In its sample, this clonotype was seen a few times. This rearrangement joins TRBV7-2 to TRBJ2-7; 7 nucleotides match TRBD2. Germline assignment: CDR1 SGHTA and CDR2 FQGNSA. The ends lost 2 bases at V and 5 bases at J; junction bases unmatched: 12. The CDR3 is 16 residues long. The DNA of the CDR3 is TGTGCCAGCAGCTTATATACGGGAGGTCCCCTCAACGAGCAGTACTTC. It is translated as CASSLYTGGPLNEQYF.

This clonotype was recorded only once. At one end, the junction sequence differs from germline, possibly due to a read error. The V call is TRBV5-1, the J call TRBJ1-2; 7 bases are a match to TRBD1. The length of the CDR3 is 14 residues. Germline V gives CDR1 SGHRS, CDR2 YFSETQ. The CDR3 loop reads CASNLDATGRGYTF. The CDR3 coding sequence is TGCGCCAGCAACTTGGATGCGACAGGGCGGGGTTACACCTTC. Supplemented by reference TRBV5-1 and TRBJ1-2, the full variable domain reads KAGVTQTPRYLIKTRGQQVTLSCSPISGHRSVSWYQQTPGQGLQFLFEYFSETQRNKGNFPGRFSGRQFSNSRSEMNVSTLELGDSALYLCASNLDATGRGYTFGSGTRLTVV.

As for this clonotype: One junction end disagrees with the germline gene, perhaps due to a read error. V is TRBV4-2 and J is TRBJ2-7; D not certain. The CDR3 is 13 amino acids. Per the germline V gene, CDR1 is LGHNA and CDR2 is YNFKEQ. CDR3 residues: CAGSQDVPTEQYF. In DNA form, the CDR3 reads TGTGCCGGCAGCCAAGACGTCCCGACCGAGCAGTACTTC.

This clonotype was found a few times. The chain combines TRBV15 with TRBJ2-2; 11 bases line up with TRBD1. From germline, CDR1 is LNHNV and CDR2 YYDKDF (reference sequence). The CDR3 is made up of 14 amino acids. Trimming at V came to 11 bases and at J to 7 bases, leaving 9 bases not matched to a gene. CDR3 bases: TGTGCCTGCGGGACAGGGGGATTGGGCGGGGAGCTGTTTTTT. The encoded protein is CACGTGGLGGELFF.

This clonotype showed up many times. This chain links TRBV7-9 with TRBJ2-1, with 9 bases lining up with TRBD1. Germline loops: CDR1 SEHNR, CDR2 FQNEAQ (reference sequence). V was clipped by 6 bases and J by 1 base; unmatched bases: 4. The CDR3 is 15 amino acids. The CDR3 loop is CASSLTGGSYNEQFF. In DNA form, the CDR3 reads TGTGCCAGCAGTTTGACAGGGGGATCCTACAATGAGCAGTTCTTC.

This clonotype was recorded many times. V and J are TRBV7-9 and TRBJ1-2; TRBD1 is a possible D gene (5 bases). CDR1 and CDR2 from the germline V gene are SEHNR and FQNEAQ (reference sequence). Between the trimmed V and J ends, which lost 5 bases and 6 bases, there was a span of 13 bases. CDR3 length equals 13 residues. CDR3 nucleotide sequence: TGTGCCAGCAGCCAAGGGGCGGAGAATGGCTACACCTTC. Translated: CASSQGAENGYTF.

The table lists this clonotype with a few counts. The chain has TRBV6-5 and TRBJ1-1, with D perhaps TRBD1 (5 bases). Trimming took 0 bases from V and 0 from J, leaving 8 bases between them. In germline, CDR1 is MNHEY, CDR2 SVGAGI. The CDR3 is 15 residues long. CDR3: CASSYSRGLNTEAFF. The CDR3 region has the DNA TGTGCCAGCAGTTACTCGCGGGGCTTGAACACTGAAGCTTTCTTT.

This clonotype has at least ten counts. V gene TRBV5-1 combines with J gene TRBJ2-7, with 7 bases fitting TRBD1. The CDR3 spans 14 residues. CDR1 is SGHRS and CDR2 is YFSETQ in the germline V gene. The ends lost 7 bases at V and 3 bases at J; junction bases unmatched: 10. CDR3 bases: TGCGCCAGCTCTAGAGGACAGGCGAACTACGAGCAGTACTTC. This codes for CASSRGQANYEQYF. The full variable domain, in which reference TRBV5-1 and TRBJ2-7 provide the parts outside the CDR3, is KAGVTQTPRYLIKTRGQQVTLSCSPISGHRSVSWYQQTPGQGLQFLFEYFSETQRNKGNFPGRFSGRQFSNSRSEMNVSTLELGDSALYLCASSRGQANYEQYFGPGTRLTVT.

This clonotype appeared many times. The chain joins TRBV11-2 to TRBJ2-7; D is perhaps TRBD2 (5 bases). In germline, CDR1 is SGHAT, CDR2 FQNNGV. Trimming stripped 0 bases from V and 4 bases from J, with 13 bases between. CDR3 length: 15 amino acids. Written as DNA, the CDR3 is TGTGCCAGCAGCTTAGATAGGACGGGAATATACGAGCAGTACTTC. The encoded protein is CASSLDRTGIYEQYF.

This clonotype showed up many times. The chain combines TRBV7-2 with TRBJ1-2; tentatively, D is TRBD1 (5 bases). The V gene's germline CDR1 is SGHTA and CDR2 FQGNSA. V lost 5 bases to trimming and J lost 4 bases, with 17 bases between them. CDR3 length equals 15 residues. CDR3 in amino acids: CASSHLGGTTYGYTF. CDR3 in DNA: TGTGCCAGCAGCCACCTTGGGGGGACCACCTATGGCTACACCTTC. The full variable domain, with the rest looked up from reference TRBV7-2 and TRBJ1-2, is GAGVSQSPSNKVTEKGKDVELRCDPISGHTALYWYRQSLGQGLEFLIYFQGNSAPDKSGLPSDRFSAERTGGSVSTLTIQRTQQEDSAVYLCASSHLGGTTYGYTFGSGTRLTVV.

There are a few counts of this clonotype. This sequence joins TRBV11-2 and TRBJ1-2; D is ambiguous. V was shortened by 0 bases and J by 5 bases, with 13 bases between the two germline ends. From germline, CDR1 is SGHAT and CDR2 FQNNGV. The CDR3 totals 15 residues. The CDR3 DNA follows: TGTGCCAGCAGCTTAGATAGGAGCCCTGGGTATGGCTACACCTTC. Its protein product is CASSLDRSPGYGYTF.

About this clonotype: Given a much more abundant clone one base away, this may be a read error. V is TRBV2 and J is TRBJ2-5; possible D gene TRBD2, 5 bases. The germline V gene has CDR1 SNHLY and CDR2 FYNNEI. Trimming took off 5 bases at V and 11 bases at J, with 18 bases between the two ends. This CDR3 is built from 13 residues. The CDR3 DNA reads TGTGCCAGCAGTCCTAGCCAGAACTACGGGCAGTACTTC. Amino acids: CASSPSQNYGQYF.

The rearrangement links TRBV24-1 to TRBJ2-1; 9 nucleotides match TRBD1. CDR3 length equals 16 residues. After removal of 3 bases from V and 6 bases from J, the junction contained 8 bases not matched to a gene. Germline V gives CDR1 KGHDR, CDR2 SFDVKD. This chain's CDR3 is CATSDHRDRATNEQFF. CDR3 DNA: TGTGCCACCAGTGATCACCGGGACAGGGCGACCAATGAGCAGTTCTTC.